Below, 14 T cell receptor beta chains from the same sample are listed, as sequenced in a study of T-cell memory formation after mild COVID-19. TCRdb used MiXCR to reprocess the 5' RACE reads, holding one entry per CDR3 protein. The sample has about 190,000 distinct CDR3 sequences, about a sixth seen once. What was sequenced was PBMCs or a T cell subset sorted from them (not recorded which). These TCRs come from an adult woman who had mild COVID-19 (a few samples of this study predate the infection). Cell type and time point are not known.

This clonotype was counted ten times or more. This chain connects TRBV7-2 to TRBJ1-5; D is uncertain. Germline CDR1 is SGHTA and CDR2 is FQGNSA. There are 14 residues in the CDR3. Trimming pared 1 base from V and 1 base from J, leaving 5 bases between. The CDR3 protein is CASSLGQSNQPQHF. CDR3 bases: TGTGCCAGCAGCTTAGGGCAGAGCAATCAGCCCCAGCATTTT. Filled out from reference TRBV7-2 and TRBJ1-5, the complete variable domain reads GAGVSQSPSNKVTEKGKDVELRCDPISGHTALYWYRQSLGQGLEFLIYFQGNSAPDKSGLPSDRFSAERTGGSVSTLTIQRTQQEDSAVYLCASSLGQSNQPQHFGDGTRLSIL.

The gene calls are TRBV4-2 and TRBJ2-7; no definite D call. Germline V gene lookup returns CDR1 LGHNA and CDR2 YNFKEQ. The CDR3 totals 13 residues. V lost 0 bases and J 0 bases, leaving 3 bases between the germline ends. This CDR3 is CASSQDGSYEQYF. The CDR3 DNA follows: TGTGCCAGCAGCCAAGACGGCTCCTACGAGCAGTACTTC.

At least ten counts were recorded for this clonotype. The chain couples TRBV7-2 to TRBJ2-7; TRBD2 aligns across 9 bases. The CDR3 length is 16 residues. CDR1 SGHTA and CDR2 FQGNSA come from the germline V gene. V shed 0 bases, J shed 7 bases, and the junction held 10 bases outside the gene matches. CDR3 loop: CASSLAGGRASREQYF. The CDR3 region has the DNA TGTGCCAGCAGCTTAGCCGGCGGGAGGGCCTCTCGGGAGCAGTACTTC.

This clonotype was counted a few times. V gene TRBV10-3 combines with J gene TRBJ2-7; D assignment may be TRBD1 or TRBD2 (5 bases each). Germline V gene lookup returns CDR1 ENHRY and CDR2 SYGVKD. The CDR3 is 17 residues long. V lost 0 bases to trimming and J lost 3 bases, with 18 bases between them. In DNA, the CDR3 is TGTGCCATCAGTGAGTCTGGCGGCCGAGGGGTTTACTACGAGCAGTACTTC. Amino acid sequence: CAISESGGRGVYYEQYF.

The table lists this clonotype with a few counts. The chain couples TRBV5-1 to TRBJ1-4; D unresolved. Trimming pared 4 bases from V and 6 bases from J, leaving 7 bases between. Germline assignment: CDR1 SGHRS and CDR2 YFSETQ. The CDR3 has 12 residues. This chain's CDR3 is CASSRPDEKLFF. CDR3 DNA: TGCGCCAGCAGCCGGCCGGATGAAAAACTGTTTTTT. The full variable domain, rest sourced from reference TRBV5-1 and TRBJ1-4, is KAGVTQTPRYLIKTRGQQVTLSCSPISGHRSVSWYQQTPGQGLQFLFEYFSETQRNKGNFPGRFSGRQFSNSRSEMNVSTLELGDSALYLCASSRPDEKLFFGSGTQLSVL.

CDR3 DNA: TGTGCCAGGCCGGTTCGTGGCTACACCTTC. Amino acid sequence: CARPVRGYTF. The chain links TRBV21-1 to TRBJ1-2. TRBV21-1 is reported as a pseudogene. This CDR3 is built from 10 residues.

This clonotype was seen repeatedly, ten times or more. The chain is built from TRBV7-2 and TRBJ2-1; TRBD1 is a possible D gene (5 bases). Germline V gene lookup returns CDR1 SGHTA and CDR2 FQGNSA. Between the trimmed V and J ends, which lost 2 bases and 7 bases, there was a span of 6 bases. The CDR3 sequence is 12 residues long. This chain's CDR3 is CASSLQGNEQFF. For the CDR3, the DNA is TGTGCCAGCAGCTTACAGGGAAATGAGCAGTTCTTC.

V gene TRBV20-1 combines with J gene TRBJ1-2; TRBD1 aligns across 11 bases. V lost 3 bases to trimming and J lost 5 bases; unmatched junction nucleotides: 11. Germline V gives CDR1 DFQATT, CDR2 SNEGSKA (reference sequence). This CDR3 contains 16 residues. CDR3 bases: TGCAGTGCTAGCCCAACTGGACAGGGGGCGGGGTATGGCTACACCTTC. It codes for CSASPTGQGAGYGYTF.

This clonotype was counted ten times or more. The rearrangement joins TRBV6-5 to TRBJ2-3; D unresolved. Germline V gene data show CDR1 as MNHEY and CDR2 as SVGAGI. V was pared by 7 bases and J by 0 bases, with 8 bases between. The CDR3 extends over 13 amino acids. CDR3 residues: CASTRPSTDTQYF. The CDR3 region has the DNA TGTGCCAGCACCCGTCCTAGCACAGATACGCAGTATTTT.

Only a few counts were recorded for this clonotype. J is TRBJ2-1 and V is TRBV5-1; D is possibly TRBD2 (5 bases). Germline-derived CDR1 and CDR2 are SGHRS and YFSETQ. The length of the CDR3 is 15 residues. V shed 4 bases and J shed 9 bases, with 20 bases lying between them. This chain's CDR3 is CASSPEPGMGGEQFF. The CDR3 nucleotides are TGCGCCAGCAGCCCGGAGCCGGGGATGGGCGGTGAGCAGTTCTTC.

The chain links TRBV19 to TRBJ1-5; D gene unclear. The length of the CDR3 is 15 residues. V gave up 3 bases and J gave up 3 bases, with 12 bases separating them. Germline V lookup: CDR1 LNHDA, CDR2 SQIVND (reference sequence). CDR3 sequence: CASSIGQPYNQPQHF. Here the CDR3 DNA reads TGTGCCAGTAGTATTGGGCAGCCCTACAATCAGCCCCAGCATTTT.

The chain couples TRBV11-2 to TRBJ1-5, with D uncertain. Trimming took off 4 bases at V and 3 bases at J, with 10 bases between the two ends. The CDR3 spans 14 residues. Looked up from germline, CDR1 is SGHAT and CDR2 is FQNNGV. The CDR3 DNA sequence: TGTGCCAGCAGCTCCGGAGGAGTCAATCAGCCCCAGCATTTT. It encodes CASSSGGVNQPQHF.

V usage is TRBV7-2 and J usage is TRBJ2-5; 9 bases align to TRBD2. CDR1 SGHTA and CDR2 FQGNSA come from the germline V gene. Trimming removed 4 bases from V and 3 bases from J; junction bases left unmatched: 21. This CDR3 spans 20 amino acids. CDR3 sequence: CASSSPPMIAGVWEKETQYF. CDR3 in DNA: TGTGCCAGCAGCTCCCCCCCGATGATAGCGGGGGTGTGGGAGAAAGAGACCCAGTACTTC. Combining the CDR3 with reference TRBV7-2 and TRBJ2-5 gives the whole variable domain GAGVSQSPSNKVTEKGKDVELRCDPISGHTALYWYRQSLGQGLEFLIYFQGNSAPDKSGLPSDRFSAERTGGSVSTLTIQRTQQEDSAVYLCASSSPPMIAGVWEKETQYFGPGTRLLVL.

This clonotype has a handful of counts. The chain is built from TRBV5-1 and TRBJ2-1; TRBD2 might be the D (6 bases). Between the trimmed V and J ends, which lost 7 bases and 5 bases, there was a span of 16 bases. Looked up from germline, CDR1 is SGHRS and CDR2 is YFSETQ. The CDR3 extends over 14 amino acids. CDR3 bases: TGCGCCAGCTCCAGCGGGCGGGCCAACAATGAGCAGTTCTTC. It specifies CASSSGRANNEQFF.